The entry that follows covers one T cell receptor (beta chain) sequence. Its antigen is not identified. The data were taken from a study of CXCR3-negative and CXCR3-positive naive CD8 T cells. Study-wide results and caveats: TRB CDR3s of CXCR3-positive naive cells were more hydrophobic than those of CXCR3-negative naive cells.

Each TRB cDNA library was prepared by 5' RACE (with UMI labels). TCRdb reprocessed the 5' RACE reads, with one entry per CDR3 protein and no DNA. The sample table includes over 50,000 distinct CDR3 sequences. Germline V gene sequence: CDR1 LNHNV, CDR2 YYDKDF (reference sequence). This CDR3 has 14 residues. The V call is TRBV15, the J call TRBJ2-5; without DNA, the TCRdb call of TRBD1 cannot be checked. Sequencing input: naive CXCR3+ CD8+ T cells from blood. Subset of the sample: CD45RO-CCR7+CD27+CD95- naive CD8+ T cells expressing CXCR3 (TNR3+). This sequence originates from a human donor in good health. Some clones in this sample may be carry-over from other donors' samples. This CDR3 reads CATSTLQGQETQYF.